Presented here are 2 T cell receptor beta chains from one specimen sequenced in a study of cytomegalovirus exposure and HLA in healthy donors. With 60 Vbeta and 13 Jbeta primers, the PCR was carried out. Assay: immunoSEQ multiplex PCR; the TCRdb copy retains only in-frame clones and omits some. Of over 70,000 clones in the sample, just over 75% are singletons; the top ten hold around 3%. The source material was PBMCs. The receptors were sampled from a man in his fifties in good health and CMV-seropositive.

The CDR3 region has the DNA TGTGCCAGCACCGGTGGGGGGGGAGCAGGCTCCTACAATGAGCAGTTCTTC. It encodes CASTGGGGAGSYNEQFF. J is TRBJ2-1 and V is TRBV2; 7 bases match TRBD2. Unmatched junction bases numbered 12, after V lost 7 bases and J lost 0 bases. Germline V CDR1 and CDR2: SNHLY, FYNNEI. The CDR3 has 17 residues. The full variable domain, its missing parts supplied by reference TRBV2 and TRBJ2-1, is EPEVTQTPSHQVTQMGQEVILRCVPISNHLYFYWYRQILGQKVEFLVSFYNNEISEKSEIFDDQFSVERPDGSNFTLKIRSTKLEDSAMYFCASTGGGGAGSYNEQFFGPGTRLTVL.

V usage is TRBV9 and J usage is TRBJ1-2; TRBD1 matches 8 bases. Germline loops: CDR1 SGDLS, CDR2 YYNGEE. The CDR3 runs 15 residues. Losses at the gene ends were 5 bases for V and 5 bases for J; bases not matched to a gene: 11. Here the CDR3 reads CASSSGQGGLYGYTF. The CDR3 DNA reads TGTGCCAGCAGTTCAGGACAGGGCGGATTGTATGGCTACACCTTC.